The 10 T cell receptor beta chains listed next were all sequenced from one sample in a study of OX40 agonist ivuxolimab in advanced cancers. Libraries came from the immunoSEQ multiplex PCR assay. The table comes from immuneACCESS by way of TCRdb, which keeps in-frame sequences with V and J called. Part of the clones is missing from these tables; in studies checked, under half for an unresolved V gene and the rest for unknown reasons. Recorded for this sample are 85,000 to 95,000 clones; approximately 92% of them occurred a single time. The ten largest clones take up under 0.35% of the sample. The sequencing used CD4+ or CD8+ T cells sorted from blood, collected in a trial of the OX40 agonist ivuxolimab. The receptors were gathered from an adult with an advanced solid tumor such as melanoma, head and neck, liver or kidney cancer.

The rearrangement joins TRBV4-3 to TRBJ2-3; D is ambiguous. The CDR3 is 15 amino acids. Trimming removed 2 bases at V and 2 bases at J, with 11 bases between. Per the germline V gene, CDR1 is LGHNA and CDR2 is YSLEER. The CDR3 bases are TGCGCCAGCAGCCAAAGGTGGCAGACCACAGATACGCAGTATTTT. Its translation: CASSQRWQTTDTQYF.

V usage is TRBV7-2 and J usage is TRBJ2-5, with unresolved D. Deletions cut 2 bases from V and 1 base from J, with 5 bases between. The CDR3 runs 13 residues. The germline V gene has CDR1 SGHTA and CDR2 FQGNSA. The CDR3 loop reads CASSLQGQETQYF. The CDR3 nucleotides are TGTGCCAGCAGCTTACAAGGCCAAGAGACCCAGTACTTC.

This chain connects TRBV5-5 to TRBJ2-7; 10 bases are shared with TRBD2. In germline, CDR1 is SGHKS, CDR2 YYEKEE (reference sequence). The CDR3 runs 16 residues. V lost 1 base and J lost 2; bases outside the gene matches: 6. CDR3 residues: CASSLSVAGGAYEQYF. The CDR3, as DNA: TGTGCCAGCAGCTTGTCGGTAGCGGGGGGAGCCTACGAGCAGTACTTC.

The chain uses TRBV19 and TRBJ1-2; the D gene is possibly TRBD1 (5 bases). The CDR3 sequence is 14 residues long. V gave up 7 bases and J gave up 4 bases, with 16 bases separating them. In germline, CDR1 is LNHDA, CDR2 SQIVND (reference sequence). CDR3 sequence reads: CASTLADTIYGYTF. The CDR3 DNA reads TGTGCCAGTACGTTGGCGGACACCATCTATGGCTACACCTTC.

V usage is TRBV11-3 and J usage is TRBJ2-3; D assignment may be TRBD1 or TRBD2 (5 bases each). Trimming took 5 bases from V and 8 from J, leaving 11 bases between them. Germline CDR1 and CDR2: SGHNT and YENEEA. The length of the CDR3 is 12 residues. The CDR3 sequence: CASSDRRGTQYF. CDR3 coding DNA: TGTGCCAGCAGCGACAGACGGGGTACGCAGTATTTT.

The chain recombines TRBV2 with TRBJ1-1, with no clear D. V was shortened by 3 bases and J by 0 bases, with 8 bases between the two germline ends. The CDR3 spans 14 residues. Germline V gives CDR1 SNHLY, CDR2 FYNNEI. CDR3: CASSESRVNTEAFF. The CDR3 DNA is TGTGCCAGCAGTGAGAGCCGGGTGAACACTGAAGCTTTCTTT.

As concerns this clone: One junction end disagrees with the germline gene, perhaps due to a read error. V usage is TRBV11-2 and J usage is TRBJ1-6; D is possibly TRBD1 (6 bases). CDR3 length: 14 amino acids. Germline-derived CDR1 and CDR2 are SGHAT and FQNNGV. The CDR3 DNA reads as TGTGCCAGCAGCTCTCAGGGGTATAGTTCACCCCTCCACTTT. Amino acids: CASSSQGYSSPLHF.

This chain uses TRBV2 with TRBJ2-4, with D hard to call. The CDR3 is 15 residues long. The V end was cut by 5 bases, the J end by 0 bases, with 11 bases between. Per the germline V gene, CDR1 is SNHLY and CDR2 is FYNNEI. This CDR3 reads CASSRADIAKNIQYF. In nucleotides, the CDR3 is TGTGCCAGCAGTAGGGCAGACATAGCCAAAAACATTCAGTACTTC.

The CDR3 sequence: CASSYSGGNQPQHF. The CDR3 DNA reads TGTGCCAGCAGTTACTCAGGAGGGAATCAGCCCCAGCATTTT. The V call is TRBV6-6, the J call TRBJ1-5; unclear D gene. The CDR3 has 14 amino acids. Deletions cut 0 bases from V and 4 bases from J, with 7 bases between. Germline V gene lookup returns CDR1 MNHNY and CDR2 SVGAGI (reference sequence).

This chain connects TRBV5-4 to TRBJ2-5; unclear D gene. The CDR3 length is 12 residues. V lost 4 bases to trimming and J lost 0 bases, with 4 bases between them. Germline assignment: CDR1 SGHNT and CDR2 YYREEE (reference sequence). CDR3 in DNA: TGTGCCAGCAGCGATTACCAAGAGACCCAGTACTTC. It codes for CASSDYQETQYF.